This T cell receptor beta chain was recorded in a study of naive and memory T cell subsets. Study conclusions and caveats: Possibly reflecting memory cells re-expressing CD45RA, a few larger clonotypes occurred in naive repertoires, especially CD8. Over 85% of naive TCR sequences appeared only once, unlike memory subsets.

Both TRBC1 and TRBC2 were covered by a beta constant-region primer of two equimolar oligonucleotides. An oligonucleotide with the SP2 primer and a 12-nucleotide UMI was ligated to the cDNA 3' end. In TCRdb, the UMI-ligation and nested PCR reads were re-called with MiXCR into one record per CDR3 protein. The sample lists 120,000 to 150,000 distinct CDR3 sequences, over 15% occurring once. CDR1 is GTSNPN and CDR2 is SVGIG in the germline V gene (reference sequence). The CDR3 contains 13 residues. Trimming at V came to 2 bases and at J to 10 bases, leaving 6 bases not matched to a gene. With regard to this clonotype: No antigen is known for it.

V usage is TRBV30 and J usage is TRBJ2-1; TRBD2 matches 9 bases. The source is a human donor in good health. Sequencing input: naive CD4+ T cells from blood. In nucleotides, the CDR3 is TGTGCCTGGAGTAAGGGTCTAGCGGGAGAGCAGTTCTTC. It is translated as CAWSKGLAGEQFF.